Below, 5 T cell receptor beta chains from the same sample are listed, as sequenced in a study of T cells in localized non-small cell lung cancer. Here immunoSEQ multiplex PCR was the method, and the copy in TCRdb shows in-frame clones only, minus some. The table has almost 2,500 clones, about 43% seen once. The specimen was lung tumor tissue, collected before any cancer treatment. These receptors originate from a male donor at least 60 years old with stage II squamous cell lung carcinoma.

Only a few counts were recorded for this clone. The chain carries TRBV11-3 and TRBJ2-1; 11 bases align to TRBD2. Looked up from germline, CDR1 is SGHNT and CDR2 is YENEEA. Trimming cost V 6 bases and J 7 bases; bases outside gene matches: 11. The CDR3 contains 16 residues. As DNA, the CDR3 is TGTGCCAGCAGACCAACTCTAGCGGGAGGAAGTAATGAGCAGTTCTTC. As protein: CASRPTLAGGSNEQFF. Full variable domain (rest looked up from reference TRBV11-3 and TRBJ2-1): EAGVVQSPRYKIIEKKQPVAFWCNPISGHNTLYWYLQNLGQGPELLIRYENEEAVDDSQLPKDRFSAERLKGVDSTLKIQPAELGDSAVYLCASRPTLAGGSNEQFFGPGTRLTVL.

The chain uses TRBV18 and TRBJ2-3, with TRBD2 as a possible D gene (5 bases). Germline CDR1 is KGHSH and CDR2 is LQKENI. This CDR3 comprises 12 residues. V was clipped by 2 bases and J by 6 bases, with 6 bases between them. CDR3 nucleotide sequence: TGTGCCAGCTCACCAGGGGAGGATACGCAGTATTTT. Protein: CASSPGEDTQYF.

This clone came up a few times. This rearrangement joins TRBV11-3 to TRBJ2-6; D is perhaps TRBD1 or TRBD2 (6 bases each). Per germline, CDR1 SGHNT and CDR2 YENEEA. The V end lost 5 bases, the J end lost 3 bases, and 14 bases lay between the germline ends. The CDR3 spans 16 residues. The CDR3 loop is CASSVSGDFGANVLTF. The DNA of the CDR3 is TGTGCCAGCAGCGTCTCAGGGGACTTTGGGGCCAACGTCCTGACTTTC. Supplemented by reference TRBV11-3 and TRBJ2-6, the full variable domain reads EAGVVQSPRYKIIEKKQPVAFWCNPISGHNTLYWYLQNLGQGPELLIRYENEEAVDDSQLPKDRFSAERLKGVDSTLKIQPAELGDSAVYLCASSVSGDFGANVLTFGAGSRLTVL.

This clone was seen a single time. V and J are TRBV18 and TRBJ1-1; 7 bases are shared with TRBD1. The germline gives CDR1 KGHSH, CDR2 LQKENI. The CDR3 runs to 14 residues. Trimming removed 3 bases from V and 5 bases from J; junction bases left unmatched: 6. The CDR3 reads CASSPGGQATEAFF. CDR3 bases: TGTGCCAGCTCACCCGGAGGACAGGCTACTGAAGCTTTCTTT.

The chain links TRBV19 to TRBJ1-4; D is ambiguous. Germline V CDR1 and CDR2: LNHDA, SQIVND (reference sequence). V lost 2 bases and J 0 bases, leaving 4 bases between the germline ends. This CDR3 has 14 residues. CDR3 amino acids: CASSIIATNEKLFF. CDR3 DNA: TGTGCCAGTAGTATAATTGCAACTAATGAAAAACTGTTTTTT.